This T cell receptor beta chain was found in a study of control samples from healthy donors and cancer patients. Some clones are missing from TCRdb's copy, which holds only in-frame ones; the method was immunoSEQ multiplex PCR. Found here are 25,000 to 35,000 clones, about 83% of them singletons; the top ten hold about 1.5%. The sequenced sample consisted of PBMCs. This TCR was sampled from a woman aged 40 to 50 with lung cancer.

The CDR3 sequence is CASSSRDTVGETQYF. For the CDR3, the DNA is TGTGCCAGCAGTTCCAGGGACACCGTAGGGGAGACCCAGTACTTC. The chain carries TRBV28 and TRBJ2-5, with a weak D call TRBD1 (6 bases). The V end was cut by 4 bases, the J end by 5 bases, with 17 bases between. The CDR3 has 15 residues. CDR1 and CDR2 from the germline V gene are MDHEN and SYDVKM.